The 22 T cell receptor beta chains below come from one sample, sequenced in a study of CD8 T cells in Susac syndrome. The authors reverse transcribed about 0.5 to 1 ug RNA with random hexamers. TCRdb re-called the immunoSEQ multiplex PCR reads with MiXCR, one entry per CDR3 protein. This sample has around 170,000 distinct CDR3 sequences; 95% to 97% occur once, and the top ten carry about 0.12%. The sample taken for sequencing was CD4+ T cells from PBMCs. Receptor source: a human donor with Susac syndrome.

The chain uses TRBV20-1 and TRBJ1-5, with TRBD1 as a possible D gene (5 bases). V was cut by 6 bases and J by 3 bases, with 18 bases left in between. Germline V lookup: CDR1 DFQATT, CDR2 SNEGSKA (reference sequence). The CDR3 extends over 15 amino acids. As DNA, the CDR3 is TGCAGTGCGCGAGAGCAGGGAATGGACAATCAGCCCCAGCATTTT. This gives the protein CSAREQGMDNQPQHF.

On this clonotype: One junction end does not reproduce the germline sequence, and a read error may be involved. This chain connects TRBV14 to TRBJ2-1; 8 bases line up with TRBD1. Germline V lookup: CDR1 SGHDN, CDR2 FVKESK. The CDR3 spans 13 residues. The CDR3 spells CASSLEWTGNRLF. DNA of the CDR3: TGTGCCAGCAGCCTCGAGTGGACAGGGAATCGTCTCTTC.

V and J are TRBV24-1 and TRBJ2-5, with 12 nucleotides matching TRBD2. Trimming removed 0 bases from V and 3 bases from J; junction bases left unmatched: 1. Germline V gene sequence: CDR1 KGHDR, CDR2 SFDVKD. The CDR3 loop spans 16 amino acids. The CDR3 region is CATSDLTSGGKETQYF. CDR3 bases: TGTGCCACCAGTGATTTGACTAGCGGGGGGAAAGAGACCCAGTACTTC.

This sequence joins TRBV5-1 and TRBJ2-7, with 7 bases identical to TRBD1. This CDR3 has 11 residues. V lost 7 bases, J lost 5 bases, and 3 bases stayed unmatched. Germline V CDR1 and CDR2: SGHRS, YFSETQ. The CDR3 here is CASDRDHEQYV. CDR3 coding DNA: TGCGCCAGCGACAGGGATCACGAGCAGTACGTC.

V gene TRBV5-1 combines with J gene TRBJ2-1, with D perhaps matching TRBD1 (6 bases). Trimming shortened V by 5 bases and J by 4 bases, and 16 bases separated the two germline ends. This CDR3 is 15 amino acids long. Germline V CDR1 and CDR2: SGHRS, YFSETQ. The CDR3 DNA is TGCGCCAGCAGTCCCCAGAGACAGGCTTACAATGAGCAGTTCTTC. This translates into CASSPQRQAYNEQFF. The complete variable domain, with remaining parts taken from reference TRBV5-1 and TRBJ2-1, reads KAGVTQTPRYLIKTRGQQVTLSCSPISGHRSVSWYQQTPGQGLQFLFEYFSETQRNKGNFPGRFSGRQFSNSRSEMNVSTLELGDSALYLCASSPQRQAYNEQFFGPGTRLTVL.

The chain recombines TRBV10-3 with TRBJ1-5; no reliable D call. Germline-derived CDR1 and CDR2 are ENHRY and SYGVKD. This CDR3 contains 10 residues. Trimming pared 4 bases from V and 6 bases from J, leaving 1 base between. CDR3 in amino acids: CAISGQPQHF. The CDR3 DNA sequence: TGTGCCATCAGTGGTCAGCCCCAGCATTTT.

This chain links TRBV29-1 with TRBJ1-5, with 8 bases aligning to TRBD1. The junction had 6 bases not matched to a gene; V was cut back by 4 bases and J by 7 bases. The length of the CDR3 is 13 residues. The germline gives CDR1 SQVTM, CDR2 ANQGSEA. This chain's CDR3 is CSVVDRVGQPQHF. In nucleotides, the CDR3 is TGCAGCGTTGTGGACAGGGTGGGGCAGCCCCAGCATTTT.

The chain carries TRBV7-2 and TRBJ2-3; tentatively, D is TRBD1 or TRBD2 (6 bases each). Germline CDR1 is SGHTA and CDR2 is FQGNSA. Trimming cost V 1 base and J 1 base, with 15 bases left between them. The CDR3 is 17 residues long. The CDR3 region has the DNA TGTGCCAGCAGCTTAGGACGGGGGCAATCTGGCACAGATACGCAGTATTTT. As protein: CASSLGRGQSGTDTQYF.

The chain links TRBV20-1 to TRBJ1-5, with D possibly being TRBD1 (6 bases). V was trimmed by 5 bases and J by 5 bases, leaving 16 bases between them. Germline loops: CDR1 DFQATT, CDR2 SNEGSKA (reference sequence). The CDR3 is 14 amino acids. CDR3 loop: CSAGWGGQDQPQHF. The CDR3 bases are TGCAGTGCTGGTTGGGGGGGGCAGGATCAGCCCCAGCATTTT.

The DNA for the CDR3 is TGTGCCACCAGCAGCACACTCTCTGGGGCCAACGTCCTGACTTTC. Translation gives CATSSTLSGANVLTF. The genes are TRBV15 and TRBJ2-6; D not certain. The CDR3 sequence is 15 residues long. Per the germline V gene, CDR1 is LNHNV and CDR2 is YYDKDF (reference sequence). The V and J ends lost 3 bases and 0 bases respectively, with 6 bases between them.

V and J are TRBV12-3 or TRBV12-4 and TRBJ2-6; 8 nucleotides match TRBD1. This CDR3 is built from 17 residues. J lost 4 bases, V lost 3 bases, and 8 bases had no gene match. DNA of the CDR3: TGTGCCAGCAGTTTTGCAGGGGGCGCGGCCGGGGCCAACGTCCTGACTTTC. Translated: CASSFAGGAAGANVLTF.

CDR3 protein: CASSQGYSGANVLTF. The CDR3 DNA sequence: TGTGCCAGCAGCCAAGGGTATTCTGGGGCCAACGTCCTGACTTTC. The chain recombines TRBV14 with TRBJ2-6; D unclear. There are 15 residues in the CDR3. Trimming stripped 1 base from V and 1 base from J, with 5 bases between. Germline CDR1 is SGHDN and CDR2 is FVKESK.

The rearrangement joins TRBV2 to TRBJ2-5, with D perhaps given as TRBD1 or TRBD2 (5 bases each). Trimming cost V 4 bases and J 5 bases, with 11 bases left between them. CDR3 length: 13 residues. Germline V CDR1 and CDR2: SNHLY, FYNNEI. This CDR3 is CASSGGLEETQYF. CDR3 sequence (DNA): TGTGCCAGCAGTGGGGGGTTAGAGGAGACCCAGTACTTC.

V gene TRBV7-9 combines with J gene TRBJ2-7; no clear D gene. The CDR3 runs to 14 residues. Germline V gives CDR1 SEHNR, CDR2 FQNEAQ (reference sequence). V lost 2 bases to trimming and J lost 2 bases, with 10 bases between them. CDR3 residues: CASSLSETPYEQYV. The CDR3 nucleotides read TGTGCCAGCAGCTTAAGCGAGACGCCCTACGAGCAGTACGTC.

V and J are TRBV7-2 and TRBJ2-1, with D tentatively TRBD2 (6 bases). The CDR3 totals 14 residues. Germline V CDR1 and CDR2: SGHTA, FQGNSA. Trimming shortened V by 8 bases and J by 10 bases, and 21 bases separated the two germline ends. The CDR3 sequence: CASFPGGRDREQFF. The CDR3 DNA follows: TGTGCCAGCTTCCCCGGGGGTCGGGATCGGGAGCAGTTCTTC.

This rearrangement joins TRBV15 to TRBJ2-7; possibly TRBD1 for D (6 bases). Per germline, CDR1 LNHNV and CDR2 YYDKDF (reference sequence). The V gene lost 0 bases and the J gene lost 2 bases, with 11 bases spanning the gap. This CDR3 is built from 15 residues. CDR3 sequence: CATSREAQGPYEQYF. CDR3 bases: TGTGCCACCAGCAGAGAGGCGCAGGGGCCCTACGAGCAGTACTTC.

The chain uses TRBV19 and TRBJ1-5; 7 positions agree with TRBD1. The CDR3 has 15 amino acids. Germline V gene data show CDR1 as LNHDA and CDR2 as SQIVND (reference sequence). V was clipped by 5 bases and J by 7 bases; unmatched bases: 11. This CDR3 is CASSRTGTVDQPQHF. In DNA form, the CDR3 reads TGTGCCAGTAGTCGCACCGGGACAGTGGACCAGCCCCAGCATTTT.

The chain uses TRBV29-1 and TRBJ2-2; tentative D call: TRBD1 (5 bases). CDR3 length: 14 residues. V gave up 4 bases and J gave up 8 bases, with 17 bases separating them. The germline gives CDR1 SQVTM, CDR2 ANQGSEA. CDR3 nucleotides: TGCAGCGTTGGCCCAGGGCCTAGTAAGGGGGAGCTGTTTTTT. Translated, it gives CSVGPGPSKGELFF.

The chain has TRBV7-9 and TRBJ2-7, with D possibly TRBD2 on 5 matching bases. In germline, CDR1 is SEHNR, CDR2 FQNEAQ (reference sequence). V lost 2 bases and J 5 bases, leaving 7 bases between the germline ends. The CDR3 consists of 12 residues. DNA of the CDR3: TGTGCCAGCAGCTTAACCGGGGACGAGCAGTACGTC. It specifies CASSLTGDEQYV.

This chain connects TRBV9 to TRBJ2-3; 12 bases are a match to TRBD1. CDR1 and CDR2 (germline): SGDLS, YYNGEE. With V trimmed by 0 bases and J by 4 bases, 6 bases remained unmatched. CDR3 length: 17 amino acids. DNA of the CDR3: TGTGCCAGCAGCGTAGTCCCGGGACAGGGGGCGGCAGATACGCAGTATTTT. Amino acid sequence: CASSVVPGQGAADTQYF.

The chain has TRBV7-2 and TRBJ2-7, with D uncertain. The CDR3 totals 15 residues. V lost 5 bases and J lost 0, with 14 bases in between. The germline gives CDR1 SGHTA, CDR2 FQGNSA. Here the CDR3 reads CASSQPRLDSYEQYF. The CDR3 DNA follows: TGTGCCAGCAGCCAACCTCGACTGGACTCCTACGAGCAGTACTTC. Complete variable domain (other parts from reference TRBV7-2 and TRBJ2-7): GAGVSQSPSNKVTEKGKDVELRCDPISGHTALYWYRQSLGQGLEFLIYFQGNSAPDKSGLPSDRFSAERTGGSVSTLTIQRTQQEDSAVYLCASSQPRLDSYEQYFGPGTRLTVT.

The rearrangement links TRBV4-3 to TRBJ2-3; D perhaps matches TRBD2 (6 bases). This CDR3 contains 15 residues. The germline V gene encodes CDR1 LGHNA and CDR2 YSLEER. V shed 0 bases and J shed 1 base, with 8 bases lying between them. The CDR3 DNA reads TGCGCCAGCAGCCAAGATACGGGGGGCACAGATACGCAGTATTTT. Its translation is CASSQDTGGTDTQYF.